This record looks at one T cell receptor (beta chain) sequence and its context. The antigen is undetermined. Some clones are missing from TCRdb's copy, which holds only in-frame ones; the method was immunoSEQ multiplex PCR. The sample records roughly 200,000 clones, roughly 91% being singletons. The source of the sample is a study of T cell responses to AZD1222 COVID-19 vaccine. Study-level points and caveats: Spike regions recognized by vaccine-associated CD4 TCRs spanned the protein, led by 160-218 and 743-854. The sample set comprised mostly white British donors with more females, and clonal diversity was possibly underestimated. In all cases, repertoires were sampled only after the peak T cell response.

The germline gives CDR1 SEHNR, CDR2 FQNEAQ (reference sequence). V lost 0 bases to trimming and J lost 6 bases, with 8 bases between them. This CDR3 region has 13 residues. V gene TRBV7-9 combines with J gene TRBJ1-1, with D uncertain. The receptor was derived from an adult in good health. The sample in question was peripheral blood, obtained on day 0 of MenACWY control vaccination. This chain's CDR3 is CASSLAGDPEAFF. Here the CDR3 DNA reads TGTGCCAGCAGCTTAGCAGGAGACCCTGAAGCTTTCTTT.